This is a list of T cell receptor beta chains from one sample in a study of blood T cell repertoires in COVID-19. Here immunoSEQ multiplex PCR was the method, and the copy in TCRdb shows in-frame clones only, minus some. The table lists 100,000 to 150,000 clones, roughly 90% of them singletons, with about 2% in the top ten. Input material: peripheral blood. These receptors all stem from a man between 65 and 85 years old with active COVID-19. CDR3s include the opening cysteine and the closing phenylalanine or tryptophan. D genes are given only for firm matches. The size entry is marked missing in some rows and otherwise reads once, few, many or a size class.

v_call: TRBV11-3
clone_size: .
j_call: TRBJ2-1
d_call: TRBD2
cdr3_aa: CASSLGTSSGRWDEQFF
cdr3_nt: TGTGCCAGCAGCTTAGGCACGTCCAGCGGGAGGTGGGATGAGCAGTTCTTC

v_call: TRBV7-2
clone_size: .
j_call: TRBJ2-1
d_call: TRBD2
cdr3_aa: CASSLVTGGSYNEQFF
cdr3_nt: TGTGCCAGCAGCTTAGTTACGGGAGGGTCCTACAATGAGCAGTTCTTC

v_call: TRBV3-1/TRBV3-2
clone_size: .
j_call: TRBJ2-5
d_call: TRBD2
cdr3_aa: CASSRTSGETQYF
cdr3_nt: TGTGCCAGCAGCCGTACTAGCGGAGAGACCCAGTACTTC

v_call: TRBV7-2
clone_size: .
j_call: TRBJ2-3
d_call: .
cdr3_aa: CASSSKPPPGDTQYF
cdr3_nt: TGTGCCAGCAGCTCGAAACCCCCCCCCGGAGATACGCAGTATTTT

v_call: TRBV28
clone_size: .
j_call: TRBJ2-3
d_call: .
cdr3_aa: CASSFSGGSDTQYF
cdr3_nt: TGTGCCAGCAGTTTTAGTGGGGGGTCAGATACGCAGTATTTT

v_call: TRBV5-6
clone_size: .
j_call: TRBJ2-7
d_call: .
cdr3_aa: CASSLSGRPPYEQYF
cdr3_nt: TGTGCCAGCAGCTTGAGTGGGAGGCCCCCCTACGAGCAGTACTTC

v_call: TRBV5-4
clone_size: .
j_call: TRBJ1-6
d_call: .
cdr3_aa: CASSLGGGKAYNSPLHF
cdr3_nt: TGTGCCAGCAGCTTGGGAGGGGGAAAGGCCTATAATTCACCCCTCCACTTT

v_call: TRBV3-1/TRBV3-2
clone_size: .
j_call: TRBJ1-3
d_call: .
cdr3_aa: CASSRDPWARGNTIYF
cdr3_nt: TGTGCCAGCAGCCGCGACCCGTGGGCCCGTGGAAACACCATATATTTT

v_call: TRBV10-3
clone_size: once
j_call: TRBJ1-1
d_call: .
cdr3_aa: CAISELGGNTEAFF
cdr3_nt: TGTGCCATCAGTGAGTTGGGGGGGAACACTGAAGCTTTCTTT

v_call: TRBV9
clone_size: .
j_call: TRBJ2-2
d_call: .
cdr3_aa: CASSVGGLDGTGELFF
cdr3_nt: TGTGCCAGCAGCGTAGGGGGGCTGGACGGCACCGGGGAGCTGTTTTTT

v_call: TRBV5-5
clone_size: .
j_call: TRBJ2-7
d_call: .
cdr3_aa: CASSSQTATYEQYF
cdr3_nt: TGTGCCAGCAGCTCCCAGACTGCCACCTACGAGCAGTACTTC

v_call: TRBV7-3
clone_size: once
j_call: TRBJ1-1
d_call: .
cdr3_aa: CASSREGIGTEAFF
cdr3_nt: TGTGCCAGCTCTCGGGAAGGGATCGGCACTGAAGCTTTCTTT

v_call: TRBV28
clone_size: .
j_call: TRBJ1-5
d_call: .
cdr3_aa: CASSSPYRGTSNQPQHF
cdr3_nt: TGTGCCAGCAGTTCCCCCTATCGGGGGACTAGCAATCAGCCCCAGCATTTT

v_call: TRBV24-1
clone_size: once
j_call: TRBJ2-7
d_call: TRBD1
cdr3_aa: CATGSTGAPGEQYF
cdr3_nt: TGTGCCACCGGCTCAACAGGGGCCCCTGGGGAGCAGTACTTC

v_call: TRBV6-6
clone_size: .
j_call: TRBJ2-1
d_call: .
cdr3_aa: CASSQDFFSYNEQFF
cdr3_nt: TGTGCCAGCAGTCAGGACTTCTTCTCCTACAATGAGCAGTTCTTC

v_call: TRBV24-1
clone_size: .
j_call: TRBJ2-2
d_call: TRBD1
cdr3_aa: CATSEAGTGNTGELFF
cdr3_nt: TGTGCCACCAGTGAAGCCGGGACAGGGAACACCGGGGAGCTGTTTTTT

v_call: TRBV4-1
clone_size: .
j_call: TRBJ1-6
d_call: TRBD1
cdr3_aa: CASSHPGQGARALHF
cdr3_nt: TGCGCCAGCAGCCACCCGGGACAGGGGGCTAGAGCCCTCCACTTT

v_call: TRBV7-3
clone_size: .
j_call: TRBJ2-7
d_call: .
cdr3_aa: CASSPSVYPAGEQYF
cdr3_nt: TGTGCCAGCAGCCCCTCCGTATATCCAGCAGGCGAGCAGTACTTC

v_call: TRBV4-1
clone_size: .
j_call: TRBJ2-2
d_call: .
cdr3_aa: CASSQDGNRNTGELFF
cdr3_nt: TGCGCCAGCAGCCAAGATGGAAACAGAAACACCGGGGAGCTGTTTTTT

v_call: TRBV28
clone_size: .
j_call: TRBJ2-1
d_call: TRBD1
cdr3_aa: CASSPDRGPNEQFF
cdr3_nt: TGTGCCAGCAGTCCCGACAGGGGCCCCAATGAGCAGTTCTTC

v_call: TRBV7-3
clone_size: .
j_call: TRBJ2-5
d_call: .
cdr3_aa: CASSLGQQETQYF
cdr3_nt: TGTGCCAGCAGCTTAGGCCAGCAAGAGACCCAGTACTTC

v_call: TRBV6-2/TRBV6-3
clone_size: .
j_call: TRBJ2-7
d_call: .
cdr3_aa: CASSSPRGEQYF
cdr3_nt: TGTGCCAGCAGTTCCCCCCGAGGTGAGCAGTACTTC